The 7 T cell receptor beta chains below were found in one sample sequenced in a study of T cells in women clearing cervical HPV infection. Libraries were prepared by immunoSEQ multiplex PCR; TCRdb keeps only in-frame clonotypes and omits some of them. This table holds 28,000 or so clones. Input material: blood buffy coat. These receptors originate from a woman aged 18 to 75 with a cervical HPV16 infection that either progressed to CIN3+ or cleared (not recorded which).

Worth noting for this clone: The CDR3 goes on 3 residues after the read ends, and that part is filled in from the germline J gene. The chain carries TRBV19 and TRBJ2-7, with 9 bases fitting TRBD1. The V and J ends lost 3 bases and 2 bases, in that order; junction bases with no gene match: 5. Germline loops: CDR1 LNHDA, CDR2 SQIVND (reference sequence). CDR3 size: 15 residues. The sequenced part of the CDR3 DNA is TGTGCCAGTAGTATTCCCGGACAGGGGACCTACGAG. This gives the protein CASSIPGQGTYE. The whole CDR3 sequence reads CASSIPGQGTYEQYF.

Worth noting for this clone: The read is 3 residues too short to cover the CDR3 end, so that end is filled in from the germline J gene. The J gene is TRBJ2-1, the V gene TRBV20-1; 9 bases agree with TRBD2. Trimming at V came to 8 bases and at J to 6 bases, leaving 8 bases not matched to a gene. CDR3 length: 13 amino acids. CDR1 and CDR2 from the germline V gene are DFQATT and SNEGSKA (reference sequence). The sequenced part of the CDR3 DNA is TGCAGTAAGTCTAGCGGGGTTTCCAATGAG. Translating gives CSKSSGVSNE. The whole CDR3 sequence is CSKSSGVSNEQFF.

A word on this clone: The CDR3 extends 3 residues past the end of the read, so its final part is completed from the germline J gene. This chain connects TRBV20-1 to TRBJ2-4; D is ambiguous. The CDR3 is 14 amino acids. Germline V gives CDR1 DFQATT, CDR2 SNEGSKA (reference sequence). V lost 3 bases and J 0 bases, leaving 9 bases between the germline ends. The CDR3 sequence is CSARTFGAKNIQYF. The CDR3 bases that were read are TGCAGTGCTAGGACATTCGGAGCCAAAAACATT.

Turning to this clone: The CDR3 extends 3 residues past the end of the read, so its final part is completed from the germline J gene. The gene calls are TRBV18 and TRBJ2-7, with 7 bases lining up with TRBD1. Germline CDR1 KGHSH, CDR2 LQKENI. The CDR3 loop spans 13 amino acids. Trimming took 3 bases from V and 2 from J; bases not matched to a gene: 1. The sequenced part of the CDR3 DNA is TGTGCCAGCTCACCCGGGACAGCCTACGAG. It translates to CASSPGTAYE. The whole CDR3 sequence reads CASSPGTAYEQYF.

Points on this clone: With the read ending 3 residues before the CDR3 end, the germline J gene is used to fill in that end. This chain connects TRBV7-9 to TRBJ1-1; TRBD1 agrees at 9 bases. Germline lookup yields CDR1 SEHNR and CDR2 FQNEAQ (reference sequence). The CDR3 totals 12 residues. The CDR3 protein is CASSLEDRGAFF. Partial CDR3 DNA: TGTGCCAGCAGCTTAGAAGACAGGGGG.

Details on this clone: The missing CDR3 end, 3 residues past where the read stops, is filled in from the germline J gene. The chain is built from TRBV20-1 and TRBJ1-6; 8 bases match TRBD1. The germline gives CDR1 DFQATT, CDR2 SNEGSKA (reference sequence). With 2 bases clipped from V and 9 bases from J, the junction kept 9 bases outside the gene matches. The CDR3 loop spans 15 amino acids. This chain's CDR3 is CSARLGQGASSPLHF. The DNA read from the CDR3 is TGCAGTGCTAGATTAGGTCAGGGGGCCAGTTCACCC.

A remark on this clone: The read falls 3 residues short of the CDR3 end, and the missing part is taken from the germline J gene. The rearrangement uses TRBV20-1 and TRBJ2-7; 8 bases are shared with TRBD1. From germline, CDR1 is DFQATT and CDR2 SNEGSKA (reference sequence). V shed 0 bases, J shed 0 bases, and the junction held 4 bases outside the gene matches. This CDR3 is built from 15 residues. The CDR3 protein is CSARDGDRSSYEQYF. CDR3 bases read: TGCAGTGCTAGAGATGGGGACAGGAGCTCCTACGAG.